Below, one T cell receptor beta chain is given with its context. The record originates from a study of control samples from healthy donors and cancer patients. V was pared by 1 base and J by 6 bases, with 6 bases of the junction left unmatched. The CDR3 has 15 amino acids. Germline V gene sequence: CDR1 SGHDT, CDR2 YYEEEE. Method: immunoSEQ multiplex PCR; TCRdb's copy keeps in-frame clones and lacks some. This table holds fewer than 95,000 clones, around four fifths found once. The receptor comes from a man between 25 and 39 years old in good health. Source material: blood. V and J are TRBV5-6 and TRBJ1-5, with 8 nucleotides matching TRBD1. The CDR3 coding sequence is TGTGCCAGCAGCTTGTCAGGGGGCGGTGGTCAGCCCCAGCATTTT. Its protein product is CASSLSGGGGQPQHF.